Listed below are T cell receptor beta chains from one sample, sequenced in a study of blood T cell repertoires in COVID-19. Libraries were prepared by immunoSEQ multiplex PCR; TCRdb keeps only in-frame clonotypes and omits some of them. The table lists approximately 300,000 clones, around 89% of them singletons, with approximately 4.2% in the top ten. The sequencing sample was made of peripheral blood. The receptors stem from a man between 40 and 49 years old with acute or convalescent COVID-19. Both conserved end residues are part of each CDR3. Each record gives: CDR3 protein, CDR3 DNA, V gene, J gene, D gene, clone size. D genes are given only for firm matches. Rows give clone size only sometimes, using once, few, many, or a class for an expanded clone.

cdr3_aa: CATKVGWSCYNEQFF; cdr3_nt: TGTGCCACCAAAGTCGGGTGGTCCTGCTACAATGAGCAGTTCTTC; v_call: TRBV24-1; j_call: TRBJ2-1; d_call: .; clone_size: .
cdr3_aa: CASSVTGGSYNEQFF; cdr3_nt: TGTGCCAGCAGCGTAACAGGGGGCTCCTACAATGAGCAGTTCTTC; v_call: TRBV9; j_call: TRBJ2-1; d_call: TRBD1; clone_size: .
cdr3_aa: CAWSGDRGQAGYTF; cdr3_nt: TGTGCCTGGAGTGGGGACAGGGGGCAGGCTGGCTACACCTTC; v_call: TRBV30; j_call: TRBJ1-2; d_call: TRBD1; clone_size: .
cdr3_aa: CASSLAGSRIYNEQFF; cdr3_nt: TGTGCCAGCAGCTTAGCGGGATCCAGGATCTACAATGAGCAGTTCTTC; v_call: TRBV11-2; j_call: TRBJ2-1; d_call: .; clone_size: .
cdr3_aa: CASSLVTGSNYGYTF; cdr3_nt: TGTGCCAGCAGCTTGGTAACAGGGTCTAACTATGGCTACACCTTC; v_call: TRBV5-5; j_call: TRBJ1-2; d_call: .; clone_size: .
cdr3_aa: CASSLQGLAQPQHF; cdr3_nt: TGTGCCAGCAGCTTGCAGGGATTGGCTCAGCCCCAGCATTTT; v_call: TRBV7-2; j_call: TRBJ1-5; d_call: .; clone_size: .
cdr3_aa: CSAWTDNEQFF; cdr3_nt: TGCAGTGCATGGACAGACAATGAGCAGTTCTTC; v_call: TRBV20-1; j_call: TRBJ2-1; d_call: .; clone_size: .
cdr3_aa: CASSALVLGAPQANVLTF; cdr3_nt: TGTGCCAGCAGCGCCCTGGTGTTGGGGGCCCCTCAGGCCAACGTCCTGACTTTC; v_call: TRBV7-2; j_call: TRBJ2-6; d_call: .; clone_size: .
cdr3_aa: CATSRGALDEQYF; cdr3_nt: TGTGCCACGAGCCGGGGGGCTCTGGACGAGCAGTACTTC; v_call: TRBV19; j_call: TRBJ2-7; d_call: .; clone_size: .
cdr3_aa: CASSELLAGGTGELFF; cdr3_nt: TGTGCCAGCAGTGAATTATTAGCGGGGGGCACCGGGGAGCTGTTTTTT; v_call: TRBV6-1; j_call: TRBJ2-2; d_call: TRBD2; clone_size: .
cdr3_aa: CASSAGTSDQPQHF; cdr3_nt: TGTGCCAGCAGTGCAGGGACTTCAGATCAGCCCCAGCATTTT; v_call: TRBV2; j_call: TRBJ1-5; d_call: .; clone_size: once
cdr3_aa: CAISESADFYGYTF; cdr3_nt: TGTGCCATCAGTGAGTCCGCAGACTTCTATGGCTACACCTTC; v_call: TRBV10-3; j_call: TRBJ1-2; d_call: .; clone_size: once
cdr3_aa: CASSDRVSNYGYTF; cdr3_nt: TGTGCCAGTAGTGACCGGGTCTCAAACTATGGCTACACCTTC; v_call: TRBV19; j_call: TRBJ1-2; d_call: .; clone_size: .
cdr3_aa: CASSFLIEGQLAKNIQYF; cdr3_nt: TGTGCCAGCAGCTTTCTAATTGAAGGACAGCTAGCCAAAAACATTCAGTACTTC; v_call: TRBV7-9; j_call: TRBJ2-4; d_call: .; clone_size: .
cdr3_aa: CAISESLQTGGSF; cdr3_nt: TGTGCCATCAGTGAGTCCCTCCAGACGGGAGGAAGCTTC; v_call: TRBV10-3; j_call: TRBJ1-2; d_call: .; clone_size: .
cdr3_aa: CASSPRDRVFSGANVLTF; cdr3_nt: TGTGCCAGCAGCCCCCGGGACAGGGTTTTTTCTGGGGCCAACGTCCTGACTTTC; v_call: TRBV5-8; j_call: TRBJ2-6; d_call: TRBD1; clone_size: .
cdr3_aa: CATSAGGGNSPLHF; cdr3_nt: TGTGCCACCAGTGCGGGGGGAGGAAATTCACCCCTCCACTTT; v_call: TRBV24-1; j_call: TRBJ1-6; d_call: .; clone_size: .
cdr3_aa: CASSLIPGLAGTYNEQFF; cdr3_nt: TGTGCCAGCAGCTTAATCCCGGGACTAGCGGGGACCTACAATGAGCAGTTCTTC; v_call: TRBV7-9; j_call: TRBJ2-1; d_call: TRBD2; clone_size: .
cdr3_aa: CASSRGRAEAFF; cdr3_nt: TGTGCCAGTTCTCGAGGGAGGGCTGAAGCTTTCTTT; v_call: TRBV19; j_call: TRBJ1-1; d_call: .; clone_size: .
cdr3_aa: CASTSGYNEQFF; cdr3_nt: TGTGCCAGCACGTCGGGTTACAATGAGCAGTTCTTC; v_call: TRBV9; j_call: TRBJ2-1; d_call: .; clone_size: .
cdr3_aa: CASSLTGGHTDTQYF; cdr3_nt: TGTGCCAGCAGCTTAACAGGGGGCCACACAGATACGCAGTATTTT; v_call: TRBV7-3; j_call: TRBJ2-3; d_call: TRBD1; clone_size: .
cdr3_aa: CASSFSPRDLFF; cdr3_nt: TGTGCCAGCAGTTTCAGTCCTCGGGATCTGTTTTTT; v_call: TRBV12-3/TRBV12-4; j_call: TRBJ1-4; d_call: .; clone_size: .
cdr3_aa: CASSSGGQHQHF; cdr3_nt: TGTGCCAGCAGTTCGGGAGGTCAGCACCAGCATTTT; v_call: TRBV6-5; j_call: TRBJ1-5; d_call: .; clone_size: .
cdr3_aa: CASSFGTRTYEQYF; cdr3_nt: TGTGCCAGCAGCTTCGGGACTAGAACCTACGAGCAGTACTTC; v_call: TRBV7-2; j_call: TRBJ2-7; d_call: TRBD2; clone_size: .
cdr3_aa: CASRRDSPGLETQYF; cdr3_nt: TGTGCCAGCAGAAGGGACAGTCCGGGGTTGGAGACCCAGTACTTC; v_call: TRBV6-5; j_call: TRBJ2-5; d_call: TRBD1; clone_size: .